The clone carrying this TCR beta chain has only one observation. The data were taken from a study of blood T cell repertoires in COVID-19. The V gene's germline CDR1 is SNHLY and CDR2 FYNNEI. Trimming removed 3 bases at V and 0 bases at J, with 8 bases between. The CDR3 consists of 14 residues. Here immunoSEQ multiplex PCR was the method, and the copy in TCRdb shows in-frame clones only, minus some. This table has 75,000 to 90,000 clones, around nine tenths appearing once. The TCR was taken from a human donor in a cohort sampled during active COVID-19. This rearrangement joins TRBV2 to TRBJ1-2; D not resolved. The sequenced sample consisted of peripheral blood. CDR3 sequence reads: CASSDFSSNYGYTF. The CDR3 nucleotides are TGTGCCAGCAGTGACTTTTCCTCTAACTATGGCTACACCTTC.